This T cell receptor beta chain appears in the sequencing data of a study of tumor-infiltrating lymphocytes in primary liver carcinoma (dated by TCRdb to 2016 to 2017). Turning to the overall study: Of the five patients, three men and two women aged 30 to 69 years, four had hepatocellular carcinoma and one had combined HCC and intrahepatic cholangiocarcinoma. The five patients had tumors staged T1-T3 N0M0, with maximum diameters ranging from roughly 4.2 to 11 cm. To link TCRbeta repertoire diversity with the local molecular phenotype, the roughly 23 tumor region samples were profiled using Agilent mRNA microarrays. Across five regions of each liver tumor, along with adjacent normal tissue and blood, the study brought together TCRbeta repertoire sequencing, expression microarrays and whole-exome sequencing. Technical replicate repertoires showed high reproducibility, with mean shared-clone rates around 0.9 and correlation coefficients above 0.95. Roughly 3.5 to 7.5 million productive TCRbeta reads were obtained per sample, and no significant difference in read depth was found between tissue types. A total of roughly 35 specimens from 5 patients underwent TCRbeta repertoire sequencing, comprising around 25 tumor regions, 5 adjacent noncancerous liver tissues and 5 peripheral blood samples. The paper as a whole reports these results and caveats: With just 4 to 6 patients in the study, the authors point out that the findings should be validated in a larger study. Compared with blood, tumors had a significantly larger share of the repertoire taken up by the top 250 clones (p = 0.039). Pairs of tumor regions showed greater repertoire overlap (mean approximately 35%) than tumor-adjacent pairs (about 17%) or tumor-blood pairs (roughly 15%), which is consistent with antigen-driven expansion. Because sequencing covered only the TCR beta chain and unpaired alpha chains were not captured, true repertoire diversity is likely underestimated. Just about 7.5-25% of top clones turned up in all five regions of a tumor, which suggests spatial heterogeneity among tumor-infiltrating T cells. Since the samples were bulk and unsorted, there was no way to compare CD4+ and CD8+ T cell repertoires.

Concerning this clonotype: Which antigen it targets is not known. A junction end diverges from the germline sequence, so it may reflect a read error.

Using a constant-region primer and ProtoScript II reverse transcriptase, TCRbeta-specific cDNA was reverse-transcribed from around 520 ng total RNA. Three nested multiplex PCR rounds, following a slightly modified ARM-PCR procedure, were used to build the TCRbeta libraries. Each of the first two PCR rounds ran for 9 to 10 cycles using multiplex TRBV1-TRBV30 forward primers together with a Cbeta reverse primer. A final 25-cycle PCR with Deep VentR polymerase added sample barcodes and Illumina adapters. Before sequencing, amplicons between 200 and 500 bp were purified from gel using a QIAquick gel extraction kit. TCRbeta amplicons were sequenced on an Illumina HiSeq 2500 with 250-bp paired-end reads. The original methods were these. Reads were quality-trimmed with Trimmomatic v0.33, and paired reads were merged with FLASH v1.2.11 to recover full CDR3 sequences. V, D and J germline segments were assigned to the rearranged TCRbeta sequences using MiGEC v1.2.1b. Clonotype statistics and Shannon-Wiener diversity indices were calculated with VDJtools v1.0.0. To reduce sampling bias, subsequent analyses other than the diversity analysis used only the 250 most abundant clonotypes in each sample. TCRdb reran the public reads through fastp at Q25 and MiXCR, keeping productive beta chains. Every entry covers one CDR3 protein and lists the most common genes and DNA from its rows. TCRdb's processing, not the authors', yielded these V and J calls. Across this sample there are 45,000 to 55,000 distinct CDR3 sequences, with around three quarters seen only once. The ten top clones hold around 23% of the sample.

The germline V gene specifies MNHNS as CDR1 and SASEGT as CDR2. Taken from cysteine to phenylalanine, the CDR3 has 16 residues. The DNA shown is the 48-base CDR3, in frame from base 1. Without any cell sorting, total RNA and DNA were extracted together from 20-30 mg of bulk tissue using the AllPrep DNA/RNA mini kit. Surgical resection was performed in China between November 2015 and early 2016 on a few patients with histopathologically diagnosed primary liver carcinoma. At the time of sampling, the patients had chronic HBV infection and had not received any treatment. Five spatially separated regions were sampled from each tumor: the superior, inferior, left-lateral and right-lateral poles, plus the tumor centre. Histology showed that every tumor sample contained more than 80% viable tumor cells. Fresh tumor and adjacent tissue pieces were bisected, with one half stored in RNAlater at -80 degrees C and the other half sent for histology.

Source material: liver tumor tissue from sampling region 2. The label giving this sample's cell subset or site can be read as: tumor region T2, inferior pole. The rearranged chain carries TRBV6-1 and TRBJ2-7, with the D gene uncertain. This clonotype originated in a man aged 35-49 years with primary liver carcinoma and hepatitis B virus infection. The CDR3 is CVSSEGQAGPPYEQYF. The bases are TGTGTCAGCAGCGAAGGCCAGGCAGGCCCCCCCTACGAGCAGTACTTC.